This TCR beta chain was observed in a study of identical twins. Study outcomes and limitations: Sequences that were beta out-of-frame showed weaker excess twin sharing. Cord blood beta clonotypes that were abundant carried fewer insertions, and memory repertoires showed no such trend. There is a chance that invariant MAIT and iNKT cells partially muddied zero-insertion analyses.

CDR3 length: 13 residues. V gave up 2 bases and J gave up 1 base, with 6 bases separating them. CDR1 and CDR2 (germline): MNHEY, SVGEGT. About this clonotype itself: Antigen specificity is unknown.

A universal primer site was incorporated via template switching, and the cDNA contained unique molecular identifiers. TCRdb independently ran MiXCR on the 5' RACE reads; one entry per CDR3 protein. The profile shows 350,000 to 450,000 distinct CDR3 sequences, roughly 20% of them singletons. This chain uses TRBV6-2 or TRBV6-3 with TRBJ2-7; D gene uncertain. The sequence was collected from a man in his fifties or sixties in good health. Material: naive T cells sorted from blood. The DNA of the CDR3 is TGTGCCAGCAGTTACACCAGGTCCTACGAGCAGTACTTC. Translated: CASSYTRSYEQYF.